This record concerns one T cell receptor (beta chain) sequence. This entry belongs to a study of blood T cell repertoires in COVID-19. The wider study: Some COVID-19 samples were acute and others convalescent; all came from the United States, Italy and Spain. Sources were T cells, B-cell-depleted T cells, or PBMCs; the material itself was cDNA or gDNA.

The germline gives CDR1 LGHDT, CDR2 YNNKEL (reference sequence). This CDR3 spans 17 amino acids. The V end lost 8 bases, the J end lost 9 bases, and 31 bases lay between the germline ends. The authors' processing: Reference gene primer amplification yielded estimated nucleated cell counts. Method: immunoSEQ multiplex PCR; TCRdb's copy keeps in-frame clones and lacks some. V and J calls and clone size are given by that table; D and trimming were obtained from the DNA. The data hold under 250,000 clones, with roughly 82% observed a single time. This TCR was recovered from a man older than 75 with acute or convalescent COVID-19. The chain is built from TRBV3-1 (or the pseudogene TRBV3-2) and TRBJ1-1, with D possibly TRBD1 on 5 matching bases. Material: peripheral blood. CDR3 loop: CASGAGQNVKTFRQAFF. Written as DNA, the CDR3 is TGTGCCAGCGGGGCGGGGCAGAACGTTAAGACATTCCGGCAAGCTTTCTTT.